Presented here are 8 T cell receptor beta chains from one specimen sequenced in a study of shared clonotypes between healthy human individuals. The method was immunoSEQ multiplex PCR; TCRdb's version includes in-frame clones alone and lacks a portion of them. The sample yields 450,000 or so clones, over 60% seen once. The sequencing input was PBMCs. The receptors here all came from a woman in her thirties or forties in good health. Some clones in this sample may be carry-over from other donors' samples.

V usage is TRBV6-4 and J usage is TRBJ1-1; no clear D. The V end was cut by 3 bases, the J end by 4 bases, with 21 bases between. This CDR3 contains 17 residues. The germline V gene encodes CDR1 MRHNA and CDR2 SNTAGT. CDR3 sequence reads: CASSDHPTENGGTEAFF. The CDR3, as DNA: TGTGCCAGCAGTGATCACCCTACAGAGAACGGTGGCACTGAAGCTTTCTTT.

This clone was found a few times. The V call is TRBV14, the J call TRBJ1-3; D remains unclear. The CDR3 loop spans 14 amino acids. Trimming removed 0 bases at V and 3 bases at J, with 6 bases between. Germline values: CDR1 SGHDN, CDR2 FVKESK. CDR3 amino acids: CASSQERVGNTIYF. Here the CDR3 DNA reads TGTGCCAGCAGCCAAGAGAGGGTTGGAAACACCATATATTTT.

The chain combines TRBV5-1 with TRBJ1-2, with a weak D call TRBD1 (5 bases). CDR3 length: 13 amino acids. From germline, CDR1 is SGHRS and CDR2 YFSETQ. Trimming took 4 bases from V and 10 from J, leaving 17 bases between them. CDR3 sequence (DNA): TGCGCCAGCAGCACCCCGGACACCCACACCTACACCTTC. It yields the protein CASSTPDTHTYTF.

The chain couples TRBV6-4 to TRBJ2-7; the D gene is possibly TRBD2 (7 bases). Trimming pared 9 bases from V and 2 bases from J, leaving 20 bases between. CDR1 is MRHNA and CDR2 is SNTAGT in the germline V gene. This CDR3 has 15 residues. The chain's CDR3 is CARRGGTRVPYEQYF. The DNA of the CDR3 is TGTGCCAGAAGGGGGGGGACAAGGGTTCCCTACGAGCAGTACTTC.

Turning to this clone: A far larger clone is one nucleotide away, so this likely arose from a read error. The chain uses TRBV13 and TRBJ2-7, with a possible D match to TRBD2 (5 bases). Germline CDR1 and CDR2: PRHDT and FYEKMQ (reference sequence). The CDR3 runs 16 residues. This CDR3 is CASSPGRARPNYEQHF. The CDR3 DNA is TGTGCCAGCAGCCCTGGGCGGGCGCGACCTAACTACGAGCAGCACTTC.

Concerning this clone: A far larger clone is just one base off, so this is likely a read error. Without the conserved terminal phenylalanine or tryptophan, this CDR3 likely stems from a read error. This rearrangement joins TRBV7-9 to TRBJ2-7, with unresolved D. V dropped 6 bases and J dropped 2 bases, with 17 bases sitting between them. The germline V gene encodes CDR1 SEHNR and CDR2 FQNEAQ (reference sequence). This CDR3 is built from 15 residues. DNA of the CDR3: TGTGCCAGCAGTTTCCTCCGCTACTCACCCTACGAGCAGTACTCC. Amino acids: CASSFLRYSPYEQYS.

This sequence joins TRBV7-2 and TRBJ1-2; the match to TRBD1 covers 8 bases. V dropped 3 bases and J dropped 8; count of bases not matched to a gene: 23. The CDR3 is 19 residues long. Germline values: CDR1 SGHTA, CDR2 FQGNSA. The CDR3 sequence: CASSFYRGGTGAIGYGYTF. The CDR3 DNA is TGTGCCAGCAGCTTTTATAGGGGTGGGACAGGTGCTATAGGGTACGGCTACACCTTC.

This clone appeared a few times. The V gene is TRBV25-1, the J gene TRBJ2-7; D is possibly TRBD2 (5 bases). This CDR3 has 16 residues. V was clipped by 0 bases and J by 2 bases, with 14 bases between them. Germline loops: CDR1 MGHDK, CDR2 SYGVNS. The CDR3, as DNA: TGTGCCAGCAGTGAATATGGAGGACGGTGGCCCTACGAGCAGTACTTC. Translation gives CASSEYGGRWPYEQYF.